A single T cell receptor beta chain is shown here with its context. Positively selected for CCR7, the CD45RO-negative cells used as naive CD8 cells excluded terminally differentiated effector memory CD45RA+ cells. Adult donors, all healthy and HIV-negative, had no recent acute infections or vaccinations. This entry comes from a study of shared clonotypes between healthy human individuals. Looking at the study overall: There were three CD4 naive, three CD4 memory, two CD8 naive and one CD8 memory plates per donor.

The trim removed 1 base at V and 4 bases at J, leaving 13 bases unmatched. The CDR3 totals 18 residues. Germline V gene data show CDR1 as MGHRA and CDR2 as YSYEKL. The assay was immunoSEQ multiplex PCR, and TCRdb's table has in-frame clones only and misses some. Here the sample spans hundreds of thousands of clones, roughly 98% being singletons. V gene TRBV4-1 combines with J gene TRBJ1-1, with 9 positions matching TRBD1. The sequenced material came from naive CD8+ T cells sorted from blood. This clonotype originated in a man aged 25 to 45 in good health. CDR3 protein: CASSQVGTGIGWGTEAFF. In DNA, the CDR3 is TGCGCCAGCAGCCAAGTGGGGACAGGGATAGGTTGGGGCACTGAAGCTTTCTTT.